This T cell receptor (beta chain) was identified in a study of shared clonotypes between healthy human individuals. The CDR3 is 12 amino acids. V lost 5 bases and J lost 5, with 10 bases in between. Germline V gives CDR1 SGHAT, CDR2 FQNNGV. Libraries were prepared by immunoSEQ multiplex PCR; TCRdb keeps only in-frame clonotypes and omits some of them. The data contain fewer than 3 million clones, 85% to 95% of them singletons. The source material was naive CD4+ T cells from PBMCs. Subset here: CD45RA+ positively selected. This rearrangement joins TRBV11-2 to TRBJ2-7; D may be TRBD1 (5 bases). The sequence was collected from a young man in good health. Some clones in this sample may be carry-over from other donors' samples. The CDR3 region has the DNA TGTGCCAGCAGCCCCGCCAGGGACGAGCAGTACTTC. It specifies CASSPARDEQYF.